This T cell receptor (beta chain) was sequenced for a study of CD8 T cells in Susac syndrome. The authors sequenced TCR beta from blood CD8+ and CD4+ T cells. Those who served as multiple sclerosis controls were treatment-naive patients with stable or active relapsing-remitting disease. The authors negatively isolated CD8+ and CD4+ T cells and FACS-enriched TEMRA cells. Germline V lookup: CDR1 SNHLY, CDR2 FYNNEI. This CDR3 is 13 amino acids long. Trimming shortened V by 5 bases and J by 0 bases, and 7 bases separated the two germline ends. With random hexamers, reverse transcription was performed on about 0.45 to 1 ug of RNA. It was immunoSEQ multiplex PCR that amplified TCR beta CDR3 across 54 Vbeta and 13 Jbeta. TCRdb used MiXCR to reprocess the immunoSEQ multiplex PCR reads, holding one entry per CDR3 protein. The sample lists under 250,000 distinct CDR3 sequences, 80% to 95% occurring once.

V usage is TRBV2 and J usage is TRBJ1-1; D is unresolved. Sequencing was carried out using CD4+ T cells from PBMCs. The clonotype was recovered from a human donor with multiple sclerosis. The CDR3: CASSKTLNTEAFF. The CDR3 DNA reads TGTGCCAGCAGTAAGACACTGAACACTGAAGCTTTCTTT.